The T cell receptor beta chain described here comes from a study of shared clonotypes between healthy human individuals. Some clones are missing from TCRdb's copy, which holds only in-frame ones; the method was immunoSEQ multiplex PCR. The repertoire holds millions of clones, with approximately 95% as singletons. The CDR3 has 14 amino acids. V lost 4 bases and J lost 5; bases outside the gene matches: 5. Germline CDR1 MNHEY, CDR2 SVGAGI. This receptor was identified in a man younger than 35 in good health. The chain employs TRBV6-5 and TRBJ2-5; TRBD2 matches at 9 bases. Sequenced material: naive CD4+ T cells sorted from blood. Subset here: CD45RA+ positively selected. The CDR3 loop is CASSWRGGGETQYF. CDR3 DNA: TGTGCCAGCAGTTGGCGGGGGGGCGGTGAGACCCAGTACTTC.